Listed below are T cell receptor beta chains from one sample, sequenced in a study of T cell responses to AZD1222 COVID-19 vaccine. The assay was immunoSEQ multiplex PCR, and TCRdb's table has in-frame clones only and misses some. The table shows 60,000 or so clones, with 75% to 85% occurring only once. The sequenced sample was peripheral blood, obtained on day 0 of AZD1222 vaccination. Every receptor here comes from an adult in good health. Both conserved end residues are part of each CDR3. Each record gives: J gene, clone size, V gene, D gene, CDR3 protein, CDR3 DNA. A D gene is named only where the DNA matches it firmly. Rows may omit the clone size; those that give it use once, few, many or a size class.

TRBJ2-1	-	TRBV3-1/TRBV3-2	TRBD1	CASRSTGGLYNEQFF	TGTGCCAGCAGATCAACAGGGGGCTTGTACAATGAGCAGTTCTTC
TRBJ1-3	-	TRBV19	TRBD1	CASGTGISGNTIYF	TGTGCCAGTGGGACAGGCATCTCTGGAAACACCATATATTTT
TRBJ1-1	-	TRBV2	TRBD1	CASSAQGEGGTEAFF	TGTGCCAGCAGTGCACAGGGGGAAGGTGGCACTGAAGCTTTCTTT
TRBJ1-1	-	TRBV7-9	-	CASSSGQSNTEAFF	TGTGCCAGCAGCTCCGGACAGTCGAACACTGAAGCTTTCTTT
TRBJ2-1	few	TRBV19	-	CASSIGGFGNEQFF	TGTGCCAGTAGTATCGGGGGATTCGGCAATGAGCAGTTCTTC
TRBJ1-1	-	TRBV10-3	-	CAIRDVNTEAFF	TGTGCCATCAGGGACGTGAACACTGAAGCTTTCTTT
TRBJ1-6	once	TRBV10-3	-	CAMEGRFNSPLHF	TGTGCCATGGAGGGACGCTTCAATTCACCCCTCCACTTT
TRBJ1-2	-	TRBV24-1	TRBD1	CATSDSGGDRYTF	TGTGCCACCAGTGATTCAGGGGGCGATCGCTACACCTTC
TRBJ2-2	few	TRBV19	-	CASRDGRGATNTGELFF	TGTGCCAGTAGGGACGGTCGGGGGGCGACGAACACCGGGGAGCTGTTTTTT
TRBJ2-5	-	TRBV7-2	-	CASSVLPGTQETQYF	TGTGCCAGCAGCGTACTGCCAGGGACCCAAGAGACCCAGTACTTC
TRBJ1-6	-	TRBV4-1	-	CASSQETGTSSPLHF	TGCGCCAGCAGCCAAGAAACCGGGACTAGTTCACCCCTCCACTTT
TRBJ1-2	-	TRBV7-9	-	CASSHAGKPYGYTF	TGTGCCAGCAGCCATGCCGGGAAGCCGTATGGCTACACCTTC
TRBJ2-3	-	TRBV5-4	TRBD2	CASSLVAGVITDTQYF	TGTGCCAGCAGCTTGGTAGCGGGCGTGATCACAGATACGCAGTATTTT
TRBJ1-5	once	TRBV7-2	-	CASSLEQNQPQHF	TGTGCCAGCAGCTTAGAGCAAAATCAGCCCCAGCATTTT
TRBJ2-5	-	TRBV5-6	TRBD1	CASSLGDRLQETQYF	TGTGCCAGCAGCTTGGGGGACAGGCTCCAAGAGACCCAGTACTTC
TRBJ1-2	-	TRBV7-9	TRBD1	CASRDHRGIFGYTF	TGTGCCAGCAGGGATCACAGGGGCATCTTCGGCTACACCTTC
TRBJ1-1	-	TRBV27	-	CASRKQTEAFF	TGTGCCAGCAGAAAACAGACTGAAGCTTTCTTT
TRBJ2-7	-	TRBV28	-	CASRRRAYEQYF	TGTGCCAGCAGGCGGAGGGCCTACGAGCAGTACTTC
TRBJ1-5	medium-sized	TRBV5-6	-	CASSLDSSNQPQHF	TGTGCCAGCAGCTTGGACAGCAGCAATCAGCCCCAGCATTTT
TRBJ1-5	-	TRBV2	-	CASSEMQGNQPQHF	TGTGCCAGCAGTGAAATGCAGGGTAATCAGCCCCAGCATTTT
TRBJ2-1	-	TRBV27	TRBD2	CASSWGRLAGGNEQFF	TGTGCCAGCAGTTGGGGCAGACTAGCGGGAGGAAATGAGCAGTTCTTC
TRBJ2-3	-	TRBV6-1	-	CASSEQVSTDTQYF	TGTGCCAGCAGTGAACAGGTTAGCACAGATACGCAGTATTTT
TRBJ2-5	-	TRBV11-3	TRBD2	CASSATLGLAGAQETQYF	TGTGCCAGCAGCGCTACCCTCGGACTAGCGGGAGCTCAAGAGACCCAGTACTTC
TRBJ2-1	-	TRBV29-1	-	CSVVRGREDEQFF	TGCAGCGTTGTCAGGGGGCGGGAGGATGAGCAGTTCTTC
TRBJ2-2	-	TRBV5-1	TRBD1	CASSRRQGDTGELFF	TGCGCCAGCAGCAGGAGACAGGGCGACACCGGGGAGCTGTTTTTT
TRBJ2-5	-	TRBV12-3/TRBV12-4	-	CASTRGQQETQYF	TGTGCCAGCACCCGTGGACAGCAGGAGACCCAGTACTTC
TRBJ1-1	-	TRBV2	-	CASSEQGPIFF	TGTGCCAGCAGTGAGCAGGGGCCGATTTTCTTT
TRBJ2-5	-	TRBV9	-	CASSVGSTGSVGETQYF	TGTGCCAGCAGCGTAGGGAGCACAGGGAGCGTTGGAGAGACCCAGTACTTC
TRBJ1-5	-	TRBV7-9	-	CASSLGRASQPQHF	TGTGCCAGCAGCTTAGGCAGGGCGAGTCAGCCCCAGCATTTT
TRBJ1-4	-	TRBV2	-	CATGMRQVEYEKLFF	TGTGCCACCGGTATGAGACAGGTGGAATATGAAAAACTGTTTTTT
TRBJ1-2	-	TRBV28	-	CASRHQQENNYGYTF	TGTGCCAGCAGACACCAACAGGAGAACAACTATGGCTACACCTTC
TRBJ1-1	-	TRBV6-2/TRBV6-3	TRBD1	CASSGGTGDLSTEAFF	TGTGCCAGCAGTGGGGGGACAGGGGATTTAAGCACTGAAGCTTTCTTT
TRBJ1-5	-	TRBV6-2/TRBV6-3	-	CASSYPGAQPQHF	TGTGCCAGCAGTTACCCGGGGGCTCAGCCCCAGCATTTT
TRBJ1-2	-	TRBV24-1	-	CATSGDHYGYTF	TGTGCCACCAGTGGGGACCACTATGGCTACACCTTC
TRBJ2-3	-	TRBV7-2	-	CASSRRQGGDTQYF	TGTGCCAGCAGCCGCCGACAGGGAGGAGATACGCAGTATTTT
TRBJ1-2	-	TRBV7-8	TRBD1	CASSSDRQAYGYTF	TGTGCCAGCAGCTCGGACAGGCAAGCGTATGGCTACACCTTC
TRBJ1-3	-	TRBV7-7	TRBD1	CASSLGQGAGNTIYF	TGTGCTAGCAGCCTAGGGCAGGGGGCTGGAAACACCATATATTTT
TRBJ1-6	-	TRBV3-1/TRBV3-2	-	CASSQEAWIDNSPLHF	TGTGCCAGCAGCCAAGAAGCCTGGATCGATAATTCACCCCTCCACTTT
TRBJ2-2	-	TRBV7-8	-	CASSWGSAAGELFF	TGTGCCAGCAGCTGGGGTTCAGCGGCCGGGGAGCTGTTTTTT
TRBJ1-2	-	TRBV5-1	-	CASSLDRDTYGYTF	TGCGCCAGCAGCTTGGACCGGGACACCTATGGCTACACCTTC
TRBJ1-5	-	TRBV7-6	-	CASSAGTYQPQHF	TGTGCCAGCAGCGCCGGGACCTATCAGCCCCAGCATTTT
TRBJ2-1	-	TRBV19	TRBD2	CASSIDSGLAGAYNEQFF	TGTGCCAGTAGTATAGATTCTGGACTAGCGGGGGCCTACAATGAGCAGTTCTTC
TRBJ2-1	-	TRBV7-2	TRBD2	CASSLLSGTVYNEQFF	TGTGCCAGCAGCCTCCTTAGCGGGACGGTCTACAATGAGCAGTTCTTC
TRBJ2-7	-	TRBV2	-	CASSEQGAYEQYF	TGTGCCAGCAGTGAACAGGGAGCCTACGAGCAGTACTTC
TRBJ2-1	-	TRBV15	-	CATSRDKEGEQFF	TGTGCCACCAGCAGAGATAAAGAGGGTGAGCAGTTCTTC
TRBJ1-3	-	TRBV6-2/TRBV6-3	-	CASSSGRTSGNTIYF	TGTGCCAGCAGTTCGGGACGGACCTCTGGAAACACCATATATTTT
TRBJ1-2	-	TRBV3-1/TRBV3-2	-	CASSQESRQGRGYTF	TGTGCCAGCAGCCAAGAATCGAGGCAGGGCAGGGGCTACACCTTC
TRBJ2-1	-	TRBV25-1	TRBD2	CASSELGLAGRDEQFF	TGTGCCAGCAGTGAATTGGGGCTAGCGGGGAGGGATGAGCAGTTCTTC
TRBJ2-2	-	TRBV12-3/TRBV12-4	-	CASSLEGELFF	TGTGCCAGCAGTTTAGAGGGGGAGCTGTTTTTT
TRBJ2-1	-	TRBV5-1	-	CASSPTGTSNEQFF	TGCGCCAGCAGCCCCACCGGGACCTCGAATGAGCAGTTCTTC
TRBJ2-3	-	TRBV4-2	TRBD2	CASSLSLTLAGDRTDTQYF	TGTGCCAGCAGCCTCAGCTTGACCCTAGCGGGAGATAGGACAGATACGCAGTATTTT
TRBJ1-2	-	TRBV18	-	CASSPGDSANYGYTF	TGTGCCAGCTCACCAGGAGATTCAGCTAACTATGGCTACACCTTC
TRBJ1-2	-	TRBV2	-	CASRGDSGFVRGYTF	TGTGCCAGCAGGGGGGACTCAGGGTTTGTGAGGGGCTACACCTTC
TRBJ1-2	-	TRBV18	TRBD1	CASSPPGQGMKGYTF	TGTGCCAGCTCACCCCCGGGACAGGGGATGAAAGGCTACACCTTC